The rows below give T cell receptor beta chains drawn from one sample of a study of cytomegalovirus exposure and HLA in healthy donors. Assay: immunoSEQ multiplex PCR; the TCRdb copy retains only in-frame clones and omits some. The table shows about 120,000 clones, with under 85% occurring only once. The sample taken for sequencing was PBMCs. These receptors originate from a woman aged 50 to 60 in good health and CMV-seropositive. Both conserved end residues are part of each CDR3. A D gene is named only where the DNA matches it firmly. The listing skips clone size in some rows; elsewhere it reads once, few, many or a size class.

v_gene: TRBV4-2
j_gene: TRBJ2-1
abundance: .
d_gene: TRBD2
CDR3aa: CASSPQTSASYNEQFF
CDR3nt: TGTGCCAGCAGCCCTCAAACTAGCGCCTCCTACAATGAGCAGTTCTTC

v_gene: TRBV5-1
j_gene: TRBJ2-7
abundance: .
d_gene: TRBD2
CDR3aa: CASSLLAGSMGEQYF
CDR3nt: TGCGCCAGCAGCTTGTTAGCGGGCTCAATGGGGGAGCAGTACTTC

v_gene: TRBV30
j_gene: TRBJ1-6
abundance: .
d_gene: TRBD1
CDR3aa: CAWGDRGLHF
CDR3nt: TGTGCCTGGGGAGACAGGGGTCTCCACTTT

v_gene: TRBV28
j_gene: TRBJ1-1
abundance: .
d_gene: .
CDR3aa: CASRRTAGMNTEAFF
CDR3nt: TGTGCCAGCAGACGGACAGCCGGAATGAACACTGAAGCTTTCTTT

v_gene: TRBV7-2
j_gene: TRBJ1-1
abundance: .
d_gene: TRBD1
CDR3aa: CASSFGQGNTEAFF
CDR3nt: TGTGCCAGCAGCTTTGGACAGGGGAACACTGAAGCTTTCTTT

v_gene: TRBV5-1
j_gene: TRBJ2-1
abundance: .
d_gene: TRBD1
CDR3aa: CASSFGTGAYNEQFF
CDR3nt: TGCGCCAGCAGCTTTGGGACAGGCGCCTACAATGAGCAGTTCTTC

v_gene: TRBV5-5
j_gene: TRBJ1-1
abundance: once
d_gene: TRBD1
CDR3aa: CASTQTSRTGGPEAFF
CDR3nt: TGTGCCTCAACCCAAACCAGCAGGACAGGGGGGCCTGAAGCTTTCTTT

v_gene: TRBV7-2
j_gene: TRBJ2-2
abundance: .
d_gene: TRBD1
CDR3aa: CASSFSTGAGELFF
CDR3nt: TGTGCCAGCAGCTTTTCCACAGGGGCCGGGGAGCTGTTTTTT

v_gene: TRBV7-3
j_gene: TRBJ2-2
abundance: .
d_gene: .
CDR3aa: CASSLTGELFF
CDR3nt: TGTGCCAGCAGCCTCACCGGGGAGCTGTTTTTT

v_gene: TRBV27
j_gene: TRBJ1-1
abundance: .
d_gene: .
CDR3aa: CASSNADSQGGTEAFF
CDR3nt: TGTGCCAGCAGTAACGCCGACTCACAGGGCGGCACTGAAGCTTTCTTT

v_gene: TRBV6-5
j_gene: TRBJ1-2
abundance: .
d_gene: TRBD1
CDR3aa: CASSYQRQGVYYGYTF
CDR3nt: TGTGCCAGCAGTTACCAGAGACAGGGAGTCTACTATGGCTACACCTTC

v_gene: TRBV12-5
j_gene: TRBJ1-3
abundance: once
d_gene: TRBD1
CDR3aa: CASGLSPRGDGNTIYF
CDR3nt: TGTGCTAGTGGTTTGTCACCCAGGGGGGATGGAAACACCATATATTTT

v_gene: TRBV5-4
j_gene: TRBJ2-7
abundance: .
d_gene: .
CDR3aa: CASSYGREGGLNEQYF
CDR3nt: TGTGCCAGCAGCTACGGTAGGGAGGGGGGGCTAAACGAGCAGTACTTC

v_gene: TRBV11-1
j_gene: TRBJ2-1
abundance: .
d_gene: .
CDR3aa: CASSLGAGPWNEQFF
CDR3nt: TGTGCCAGCAGCTTAGGGGCGGGGCCGTGGAATGAGCAGTTCTTC

v_gene: TRBV15
j_gene: TRBJ2-5
abundance: .
d_gene: TRBD2
CDR3aa: CATSRVGGAVQETQYF
CDR3nt: TGTGCCACCAGCAGGGTCGGGGGGGCGGTCCAAGAGACCCAGTACTTC

v_gene: TRBV6-5
j_gene: TRBJ2-3
abundance: .
d_gene: .
CDR3aa: CASSYSEGSTDTQYF
CDR3nt: TGTGCCAGCAGTTACTCTGAGGGAAGCACAGATACGCAGTATTTT

v_gene: TRBV29-1
j_gene: TRBJ2-7
abundance: .
d_gene: .
CDR3aa: CSVASVPYEQYF
CDR3nt: TGCAGCGTGGCTAGCGTTCCCTACGAGCAGTACTTC

v_gene: TRBV2
j_gene: TRBJ2-7
abundance: .
d_gene: TRBD1
CDR3aa: CASSEYRGVMYF
CDR3nt: TGTGCCAGCAGTGAATACAGGGGAGTGATGTACTTC

v_gene: TRBV28
j_gene: TRBJ1-5
abundance: .
d_gene: .
CDR3aa: CASIRSRNQPQHF
CDR3nt: TGTGCCAGCATCCGGTCTCGTAACCAGCCCCAGCATTTT

v_gene: TRBV6-5
j_gene: TRBJ1-2
abundance: .
d_gene: .
CDR3aa: CASSDESRGYGYTF
CDR3nt: TGTGCCAGCAGTGATGAGTCCAGGGGCTATGGCTACACCTTC

v_gene: TRBV6-5
j_gene: TRBJ2-1
abundance: once
d_gene: .
CDR3aa: CASSNSGFSYNEQFF
CDR3nt: TGTGCCAGCAGCAACAGCGGGTTTTCCTACAATGAGCAGTTCTTC

v_gene: TRBV2
j_gene: TRBJ2-2
abundance: .
d_gene: TRBD1
CDR3aa: CASSESRGRLSTGELFF
CDR3nt: TGTGCCAGCAGTGAATCCAGGGGGCGTCTTTCCACCGGGGAGCTGTTTTTT

v_gene: TRBV6-4
j_gene: TRBJ2-1
abundance: .
d_gene: .
CDR3aa: CASSEGRGTNEQFF
CDR3nt: TGTGCCAGCAGTGAAGGGCGGGGAACCAATGAGCAGTTCTTC

v_gene: TRBV9
j_gene: TRBJ1-4
abundance: few
d_gene: .
CDR3aa: CASSAQGTNEKLFF
CDR3nt: TGTGCCAGCAGCGCTCAGGGAACTAATGAAAAACTGTTTTTT

v_gene: TRBV10-3
j_gene: TRBJ1-1
abundance: .
d_gene: TRBD1
CDR3aa: CANKQGDGTEAFF
CDR3nt: TGTGCCAACAAACAGGGGGACGGCACTGAAGCTTTCTTT

v_gene: TRBV27
j_gene: TRBJ2-5
abundance: .
d_gene: .
CDR3aa: CASRGLLYQETQYF
CDR3nt: TGTGCCAGCAGAGGACTGCTGTACCAAGAGACCCAGTACTTC

v_gene: TRBV4-1
j_gene: TRBJ1-2
abundance: .
d_gene: TRBD1
CDR3aa: CASSDGQGNGYTF
CDR3nt: TGCGCCAGCAGCGACGGACAGGGTAACGGCTACACCTTC

v_gene: TRBV6-6
j_gene: TRBJ1-2
abundance: .
d_gene: .
CDR3aa: CASSIPRGGSFGYTF
CDR3nt: TGTGCCAGCAGCATTCCACGGGGGGGCAGTTTTGGCTACACCTTC

v_gene: TRBV5-1
j_gene: TRBJ2-3
abundance: .
d_gene: .
CDR3aa: CASTRDISDTQYF
CDR3nt: TGCGCCAGCACTCGGGACATTTCAGATACGCAGTATTTT

v_gene: TRBV4-2
j_gene: TRBJ2-7
abundance: once
d_gene: TRBD2
CDR3aa: CASSPRLAGAYEQYF
CDR3nt: TGTGCCAGCAGCCCTCGTCTAGCGGGAGCCTACGAGCAGTACTTC

v_gene: TRBV7-3
j_gene: TRBJ2-1
abundance: .
d_gene: TRBD1
CDR3aa: CASSYGQGLNEQFF
CDR3nt: TGTGCCAGCAGCTACGGACAGGGCTTAAATGAGCAGTTCTTC

v_gene: TRBV2
j_gene: TRBJ2-5
abundance: .
d_gene: .
CDR3aa: CASSEAGLYQETQYF
CDR3nt: TGTGCCAGCAGTGAAGCAGGACTGTACCAAGAGACCCAGTACTTC

v_gene: TRBV19
j_gene: TRBJ1-2
abundance: .
d_gene: TRBD1
CDR3aa: CASSIRTGTYGYTF
CDR3nt: TGTGCCAGTAGTATCCGGACAGGAACCTATGGCTACACCTTC

v_gene: TRBV4-1
j_gene: TRBJ2-2
abundance: once
d_gene: .
CDR3aa: CASSQGRTTITGELFF
CDR3nt: TGCGCCAGCAGCCAAGGAAGGACTACCATCACCGGGGAGCTGTTTTTT

v_gene: TRBV4-2
j_gene: TRBJ2-7
abundance: .
d_gene: .
CDR3aa: CASSQAGIDWDYEQYF
CDR3nt: TGTGCCAGCAGCCAGGCCGGGATCGACTGGGACTACGAGCAGTACTTC

v_gene: TRBV6-4
j_gene: TRBJ1-6
abundance: .
d_gene: TRBD1
CDR3aa: CASSRTGTNSPLHF
CDR3nt: TGTGCCAGCAGCCGGACAGGAACTAATTCACCCCTCCACTTT

v_gene: TRBV29-1
j_gene: TRBJ2-5
abundance: once
d_gene: TRBD1
CDR3aa: CSVGRDRVGETQYF
CDR3nt: TGCAGCGTTGGGAGGGACAGGGTTGGAGAGACCCAGTACTTC

v_gene: TRBV5-1
j_gene: TRBJ1-1
abundance: .
d_gene: .
CDR3aa: CASSFAGDLGTEAFF
CDR3nt: TGCGCCAGCAGCTTTGCGGGGGACCTGGGCACTGAAGCTTTCTTT

v_gene: TRBV6-1
j_gene: TRBJ1-2
abundance: .
d_gene: TRBD1
CDR3aa: CASSDWSGGNYGYTF
CDR3nt: TGTGCCAGCAGTGATTGGTCAGGGGGTAACTATGGCTACACCTTC

v_gene: TRBV2
j_gene: TRBJ2-5
abundance: .
d_gene: TRBD1
CDR3aa: CASRKQGARGETQYF
CDR3nt: TGTGCCAGCAGGAAACAGGGGGCGCGAGGGGAGACCCAGTACTTC

v_gene: TRBV7-6
j_gene: TRBJ1-5
abundance: .
d_gene: TRBD1
CDR3aa: CASRGGKQGVDSNQPQHF
CDR3nt: TGTGCCAGCAGGGGTGGTAAACAGGGGGTAGATAGCAATCAGCCCCAGCATTTT

v_gene: TRBV30
j_gene: TRBJ1-3
abundance: once
d_gene: .
CDR3aa: CAWSVLPRAYSGNTIYF
CDR3nt: TGTGCCTGGAGTGTACTCCCCAGGGCCTACTCTGGAAACACCATATATTTT

v_gene: TRBV2
j_gene: TRBJ2-3
abundance: .
d_gene: .
CDR3aa: CASETSFFDTQYF
CDR3nt: TGTGCCAGCGAAACTAGTTTCTTCGATACGCAGTATTTT

v_gene: TRBV2
j_gene: TRBJ1-1
abundance: .
d_gene: TRBD1
CDR3aa: CASSLGPSTRGLGMNTEAFF
CDR3nt: TGTGCCAGCAGTTTAGGCCCATCGACGAGGGGGCTGGGAATGAACACTGAAGCTTTCTTT

v_gene: TRBV7-9
j_gene: TRBJ1-1
abundance: .
d_gene: .
CDR3aa: CASSSTGHLNTEAFF
CDR3nt: TGTGCCAGCAGCTCGACGGGACACTTGAACACTGAAGCTTTCTTT

v_gene: TRBV4-2
j_gene: TRBJ1-5
abundance: .
d_gene: TRBD1
CDR3aa: CASSQGGGGQGAHQPQHF
CDR3nt: TGTGCCAGCAGCCAAGGCGGGGGGGGACAGGGGGCACATCAGCCCCAGCATTTT

v_gene: TRBV19
j_gene: TRBJ2-7
abundance: .
d_gene: TRBD1
CDR3aa: CASSIDHRGRDYEQYF
CDR3nt: TGTGCCAGTAGTATAGACCACAGGGGGCGCGACTACGAGCAGTACTTC

v_gene: TRBV7-3
j_gene: TRBJ2-1
abundance: .
d_gene: .
CDR3aa: CASSPPGANEQFF
CDR3nt: TGTGCCAGCAGCCCGCCGGGAGCCAATGAGCAGTTCTTC

v_gene: TRBV7-7
j_gene: TRBJ2-5
abundance: .
d_gene: TRBD2
CDR3aa: CASSRTSSNQETQYF
CDR3nt: TGTGCTAGCAGCCGGACTAGCTCAAACCAAGAGACCCAGTACTTC

v_gene: TRBV30
j_gene: TRBJ1-4
abundance: few
d_gene: .
CDR3aa: CAWSIKRQASSEKLFF
CDR3nt: TGTGCCTGGAGTATTAAGCGACAGGCCTCGAGTGAAAAACTGTTTTTT

v_gene: TRBV6-6
j_gene: TRBJ1-2
abundance: .
d_gene: .
CDR3aa: CASSQITDGYTF
CDR3nt: TGTGCCAGCAGTCAAATAACGGATGGCTACACCTTC

v_gene: TRBV5-1
j_gene: TRBJ2-3
abundance: once
d_gene: .
CDR3aa: CASLTGPSTDTQYF
CDR3nt: TGCGCCAGCCTAACAGGGCCTAGCACAGATACGCAGTATTTT

v_gene: TRBV4-3
j_gene: TRBJ2-7
abundance: .
d_gene: TRBD2
CDR3aa: CASSQDLGTSGRGDEQYF
CDR3nt: TGCGCCAGCAGCCAAGATCTTGGGACTAGCGGGAGGGGGGACGAGCAGTACTTC